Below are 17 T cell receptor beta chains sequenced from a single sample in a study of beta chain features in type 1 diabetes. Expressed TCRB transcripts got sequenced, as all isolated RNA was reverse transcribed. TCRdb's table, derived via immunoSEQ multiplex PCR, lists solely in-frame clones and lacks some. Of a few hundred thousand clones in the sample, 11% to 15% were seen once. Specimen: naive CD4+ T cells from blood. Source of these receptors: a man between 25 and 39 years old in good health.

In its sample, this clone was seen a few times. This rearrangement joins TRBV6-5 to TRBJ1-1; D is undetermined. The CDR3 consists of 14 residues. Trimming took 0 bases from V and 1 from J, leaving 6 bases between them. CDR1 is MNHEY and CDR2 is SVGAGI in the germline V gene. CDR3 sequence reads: CASSYSIQNTEAFF. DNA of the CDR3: TGTGCCAGCAGTTACTCGATTCAGAACACTGAAGCTTTCTTT.

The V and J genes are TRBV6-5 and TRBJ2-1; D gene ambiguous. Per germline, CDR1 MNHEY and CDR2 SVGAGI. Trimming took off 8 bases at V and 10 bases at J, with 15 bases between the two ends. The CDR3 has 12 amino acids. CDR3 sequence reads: CASSPVSKEQFF. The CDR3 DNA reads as TGTGCCAGCTCCCCAGTCTCAAAGGAGCAGTTCTTC.

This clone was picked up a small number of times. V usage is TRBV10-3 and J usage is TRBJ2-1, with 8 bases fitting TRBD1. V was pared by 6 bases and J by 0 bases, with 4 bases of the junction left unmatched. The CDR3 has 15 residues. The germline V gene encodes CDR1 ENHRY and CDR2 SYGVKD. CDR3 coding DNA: TGTGCCATCAGCCCGGGACAGGCCTCCTACAATGAGCAGTTCTTC. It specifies CAISPGQASYNEQFF.

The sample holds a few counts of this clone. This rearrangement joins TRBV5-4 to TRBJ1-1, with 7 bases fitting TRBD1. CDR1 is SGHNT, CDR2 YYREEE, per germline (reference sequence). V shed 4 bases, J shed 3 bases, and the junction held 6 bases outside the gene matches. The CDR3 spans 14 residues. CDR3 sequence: CASSIPGGYTEAFF. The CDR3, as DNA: TGTGCCAGCAGCATCCCAGGGGGTTACACTGAAGCTTTCTTT.

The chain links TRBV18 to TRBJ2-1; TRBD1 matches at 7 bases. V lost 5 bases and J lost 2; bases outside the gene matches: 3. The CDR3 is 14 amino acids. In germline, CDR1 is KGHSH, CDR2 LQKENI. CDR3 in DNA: TGTGCCAGCTCAGGGGACAGAACCTACAATGAGCAGTTCTTC. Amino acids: CASSGDRTYNEQFF.

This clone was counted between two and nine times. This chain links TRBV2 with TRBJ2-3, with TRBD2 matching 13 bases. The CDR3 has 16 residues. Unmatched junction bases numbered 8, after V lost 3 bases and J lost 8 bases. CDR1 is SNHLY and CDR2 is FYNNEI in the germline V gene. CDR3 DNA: TGTGCCAGCAGTGACCCACTAGCGGGAGGGCCTGGTACGCAGTATTTT. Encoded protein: CASSDPLAGGPGTQYF.

CDR3 region: CDGGVSGELFF. DNA for the CDR3: TGTGATGGGGGGGTCAGCGGGGAGCTGTTTTTT. V and J are TRBV10-3 and TRBJ2-2; 7 nucleotides line up with TRBD2. CDR3 size: 11 residues. CDR1 and CDR2 (germline): ENHRY, SYGVKD.

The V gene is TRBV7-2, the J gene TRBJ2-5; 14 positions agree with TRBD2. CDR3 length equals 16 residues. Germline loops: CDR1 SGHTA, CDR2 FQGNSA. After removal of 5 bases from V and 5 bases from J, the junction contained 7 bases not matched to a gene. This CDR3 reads CASSKTSGGVLETQYF. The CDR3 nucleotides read TGTGCCAGCAGCAAGACTAGCGGGGGGGTCTTGGAGACCCAGTACTTC.

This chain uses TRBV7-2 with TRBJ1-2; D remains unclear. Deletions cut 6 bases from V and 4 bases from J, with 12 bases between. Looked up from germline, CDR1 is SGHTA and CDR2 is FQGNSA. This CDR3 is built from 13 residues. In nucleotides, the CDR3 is TGTGCCAGCAGTTCATCGCGGGGCTATGGCTACACCTTC. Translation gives CASSSSRGYGYTF. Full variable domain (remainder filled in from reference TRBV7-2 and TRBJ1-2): GAGVSQSPSNKVTEKGKDVELRCDPISGHTALYWYRQSLGQGLEFLIYFQGNSAPDKSGLPSDRFSAERTGGSVSTLTIQRTQQEDSAVYLCASSSSRGYGYTFGSGTRLTVV.

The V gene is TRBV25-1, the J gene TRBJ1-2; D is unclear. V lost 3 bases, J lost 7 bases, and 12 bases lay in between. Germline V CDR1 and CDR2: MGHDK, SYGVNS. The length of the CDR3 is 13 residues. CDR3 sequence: CASSEVGVGGYTF. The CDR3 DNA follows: TGTGCCAGCAGTGAGGTCGGGGTCGGTGGCTACACCTTC.

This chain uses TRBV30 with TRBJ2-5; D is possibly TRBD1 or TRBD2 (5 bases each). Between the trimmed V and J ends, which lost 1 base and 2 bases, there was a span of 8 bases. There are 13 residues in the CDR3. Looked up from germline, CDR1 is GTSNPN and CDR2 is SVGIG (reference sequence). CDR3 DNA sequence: TGTGCCTGGAGTGGGGGGATTCAAGAGACCCAGTACTTC. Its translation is CAWSGGIQETQYF.

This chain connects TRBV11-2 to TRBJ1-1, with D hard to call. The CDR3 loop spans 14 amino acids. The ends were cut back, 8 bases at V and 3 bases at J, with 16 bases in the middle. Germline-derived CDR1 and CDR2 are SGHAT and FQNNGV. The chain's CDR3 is CASGPVRGYTEAFF. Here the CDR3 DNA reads TGTGCCAGCGGCCCTGTACGGGGTTACACTGAAGCTTTCTTT.

The CDR3 region has the DNA TGTGCCAGCAGTTCGGACGCAACCTACGAGCAGTACGTC. Translating gives CASSSDATYEQYV. V is TRBV2 and J is TRBJ2-7; no definite D call. The V end was cut by 5 bases, the J end by 2 bases, with 10 bases between. The germline gives CDR1 SNHLY, CDR2 FYNNEI. The length of the CDR3 is 13 residues.

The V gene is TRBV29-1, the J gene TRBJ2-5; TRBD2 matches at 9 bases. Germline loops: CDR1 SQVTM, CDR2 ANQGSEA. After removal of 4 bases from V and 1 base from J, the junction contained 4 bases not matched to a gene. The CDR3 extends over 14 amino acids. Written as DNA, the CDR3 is TGCAGCGTTGTAGTAGCGGGGGTCCAAGAGACCCAGTACTTC. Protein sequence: CSVVVAGVQETQYF.

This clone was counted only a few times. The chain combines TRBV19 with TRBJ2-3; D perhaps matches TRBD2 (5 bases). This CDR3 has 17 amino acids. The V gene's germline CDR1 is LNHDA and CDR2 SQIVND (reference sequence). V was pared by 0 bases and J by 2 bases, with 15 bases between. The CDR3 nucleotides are TGTGCCAGTAGTATAGATGGGGAGCGGCCCGCCACAGATACGCAGTATTTT. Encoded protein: CASSIDGERPATDTQYF.

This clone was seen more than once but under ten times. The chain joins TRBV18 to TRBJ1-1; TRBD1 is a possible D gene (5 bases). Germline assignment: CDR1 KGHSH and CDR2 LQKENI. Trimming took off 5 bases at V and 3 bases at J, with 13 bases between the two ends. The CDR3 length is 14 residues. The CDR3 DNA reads TGTGCCAGCTCATCGCGTGGGGGGGACACTGAAGCTTTCTTT. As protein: CASSSRGGDTEAFF. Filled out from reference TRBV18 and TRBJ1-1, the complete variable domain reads NAGVMQNPRHLVRRRGQEARLRCSPMKGHSHVYWYRQLPEEGLKFMVYLQKENIIDESGMPKERFSAEFPKEGPSILRIQQVVRGDSAAYFCASSSRGGDTEAFFGQGTRLTVV.

In nucleotides, the CDR3 is TGTGCCACCAGCAGAGATGGTTACGAGCAGTACGTC. It encodes CATSRDGYEQYV. V is TRBV15 and J is TRBJ2-7, with no clear D. This CDR3 is built from 12 residues. V gave up 0 bases and J gave up 4 bases, with 4 bases separating them. Germline CDR1 is LNHNV and CDR2 is YYDKDF (reference sequence).